This TCR beta chain emerged from a study of blood T cell repertoires in COVID-19. TCRdb keeps only in-frame clones here, not all; method: immunoSEQ multiplex PCR. The sample consists of around 250,000 clones, roughly 89% of them appearing once. Per the germline V gene, CDR1 is KGHDR and CDR2 is SFDVKD. V was pared by 12 bases and J by 4 bases, with 9 bases between. The CDR3 has 11 residues. This TCR was sampled from a woman aged 30 to 39 with active or convalescent COVID-19. The chain carries TRBV24-1 and TRBJ1-5, with TRBD1 as a possible D gene (5 bases). Sequenced input: peripheral blood. The CDR3 bases are TGTGCCTTTCGGGGGAATCAGCCCCAGCATTTT. Protein: CAFRGNQPQHF.